There are many counts of the clone carrying this T cell receptor beta chain. This entry belongs to a study of shared clonotypes between healthy human individuals. For each subset, genomic DNA was distributed in equal portions over several immunoSEQ plates. Clones were read by immunoSEQ multiplex PCR, and TCRdb kept only the in-frame ones, dropping some. The sample lists 450,000 to 500,000 clones, about 72% occurring once. All the donors were Caucasian adults who lived in Nashville, Tennessee. The sample was PBMCs. This sequence originates from a woman aged 40-49 years in good health. Some clones in this sample may be carry-over from other donors' samples.

DNA of the CDR3: TGTGCCAGCAGTGCCGCCGGGACATCGAACACTGAAGCTTTCTTT. It codes for CASSAAGTSNTEAFF. The rearrangement links TRBV28 to TRBJ1-1; a possible D gene is TRBD1 (6 bases). From germline, CDR1 is MDHEN and CDR2 SYDVKM. The CDR3 runs to 15 residues. V was clipped by 5 bases and J by 1 base, with 14 bases between them.